The next 17 T cell receptor beta chains were all read from a single sample in a study of Ad26.COV2.S vaccination and SARS-CoV-2 variants. Noted treatment: 19 received Ad26.COV2.S at low or high dose, single or two shots; about five received placebo; per-sample allocation not given. Sampling happened 63 days after the first vaccine or placebo injection. The method was immunoSEQ multiplex PCR; TCRdb's version includes in-frame clones alone and lacks a portion of them. Among about half a million clones listed, 89% were seen once. The source was peripheral blood, collected in a trial of Ad26.COV2.S vaccine versus placebo. These TCRs come from a person between 18 and 65 years old who received the Ad26.COV2.S COVID-19 vaccine or a placebo.

J is TRBJ1-2 and V is TRBV7-6, with TRBD1 matching 7 bases. The CDR3 extends over 14 amino acids. From germline, CDR1 is SGHVS and CDR2 FNYEAQ. The trim removed 1 base at V and 4 bases at J, leaving 3 bases unmatched. Here the CDR3 DNA reads TGTGCCAGCAGCTTAGGACAGGGTAGCTATGGCTACACCTTC. Its protein product is CASSLGQGSYGYTF. Variable domain in full (rest from reference TRBV7-6 and TRBJ1-2): GAGVSQSPRYKVTKRGQDVALRCDPISGHVSLYWYRQALGQGPEFLTYFNYEAQQDKSGLPNDRFSAERPEGSISTLTIQRTEQRDSAMYRCASSLGQGSYGYTFGSGTRLTVV.

This chain links TRBV2 with TRBJ2-7, with 11 bases lining up with TRBD1. CDR1 and CDR2 (germline): SNHLY, FYNNEI. The CDR3 is 14 residues long. J gave up 4 bases and V 1 base, and 0 bases lay outside the gene matches. CDR3 sequence reads: CASSEGDRGYEQYF. CDR3 in DNA: TGTGCCAGCAGTGAAGGGGACAGGGGGTACGAGCAGTACTTC. Full variable domain (missing parts from reference TRBV2 and TRBJ2-7): EPEVTQTPSHQVTQMGQEVILRCVPISNHLYFYWYRQILGQKVEFLVSFYNNEISEKSEIFDDQFSVERPDGSNFTLKIRSTKLEDSAMYFCASSEGDRGYEQYFGPGTRLTVT.

The sample holds a few counts of this clone. The CDR3 loop is CASSQEAGWNHNEQFF. As DNA, the CDR3 is TGTGCCAGCAGCCAAGAGGCGGGGTGGAATCACAATGAGCAGTTCTTC. The chain employs TRBV4-2 and TRBJ2-1; possible D gene TRBD2, 6 bases. The CDR3 loop spans 16 amino acids. CDR1 and CDR2 from the germline V gene are LGHNA and YNFKEQ. Trimming took off 0 bases at V and 5 bases at J, with 14 bases between the two ends.

The chain links TRBV7-8 to TRBJ2-4; no clear D gene. The germline V gene encodes CDR1 SGHVS and CDR2 FQNEAQ. V lost 6 bases, J lost 5 bases, and 11 bases lay in between. This CDR3 contains 13 residues. In DNA, the CDR3 is TGTGCCAGCAGTCCCCGCTGGGAAAACATTCAGTACTTC. This translates into CASSPRWENIQYF.

V and J are TRBV27 and TRBJ1-6, with TRBD1 matching over 9 bases. The germline V gene encodes CDR1 MNHEY and CDR2 SMNVEV (reference sequence). The length of the CDR3 is 16 residues. V shed 6 bases and J 10 bases; nucleotides not matched to a gene: 13. CDR3 protein: CASSLTRDRDRSPLHF. In DNA, the CDR3 is TGTGCCAGCAGCCTCACTCGGGACAGGGACCGGTCACCCCTCCACTTT.

This chain links TRBV7-3 with TRBJ2-3, with 8 bases fitting TRBD1. Germline lookup yields CDR1 SGHTA and CDR2 FQGTGA. This CDR3 has 14 amino acids. After removal of 5 bases from V and 4 bases from J, the junction contained 5 bases not matched to a gene. The DNA of the CDR3 is TGTGCCAGCAGCGCCTCAGGGGGCGCAGATACGCAGTATTTT. Protein product: CASSASGGADTQYF.

The table lists this clone with a count of one. The chain has TRBV28 and TRBJ1-3; D possibly corresponds to TRBD1 (5 bases). There are 15 residues in the CDR3. The ends were cut back, 6 bases at V and 0 bases at J, with 12 bases in the middle. CDR1 is MDHEN and CDR2 is SYDVKM in the germline V gene. DNA of the CDR3: TGTGCCAGCAGGACAGAATTGAGCTCTGGAAACACCATATATTTT. It codes for CASRTELSSGNTIYF.

To note about this clone: Other nucleotide sequences from this sample produce the same CDR3. V and J are TRBV3-1 (or the pseudogene TRBV3-2) and TRBJ1-4; the D is unclear. Trimming pared 1 base from V and 2 bases from J, leaving 8 bases between. Germline CDR1 LGHDT, CDR2 YNNKEL (reference sequence). The CDR3 is 15 residues long. This CDR3 is CASSQVGRTNEKLFF. Written as DNA, the CDR3 is TGTGCCAGCAGCCAAGTCGGTAGGACTAATGAAAAACTGTTTTTT.

The chain links TRBV5-1 to TRBJ2-7; TRBD2 matches 15 bases. Trimming cost V 4 bases and J 2 bases; bases outside gene matches: 4. The CDR3 loop spans 16 amino acids. The V gene's germline CDR1 is SGHRS and CDR2 YFSETQ. CDR3 region: CASSLRTSGRAYEQYF. The CDR3 DNA sequence: TGCGCCAGCAGCCTCAGGACTAGCGGGAGGGCCTACGAGCAGTACTTC.

This clone was counted a single time. This sequence joins TRBV29-1 and TRBJ2-5; a weak D match, TRBD2 (6 bases). V lost 5 bases and J lost 5, with 12 bases in between. Germline V CDR1 and CDR2: SQVTM, ANQGSEA. This CDR3 region has 12 residues. CDR3 in DNA: TGCAGCGTTCGGGACTCACGGGAGACCCAGTACTTC. Amino acids: CSVRDSRETQYF. The full variable domain, completed using reference TRBV29-1 and TRBJ2-5, is SAVISQKPSRDICQRGTSLTIQCQVDSQVTMMFWYRQQPGQSLTLIATANQGSEATYESGFVIDKFPISRPNLTFSTLTVSNMSPEDSSIYLCSVRDSRETQYFGPGTRLLVL.

The V gene is TRBV4-2, the J gene TRBJ2-1; D gene ambiguous. The V end was cut by 1 base, the J end by 4 bases, with 17 bases between. Germline values: CDR1 LGHNA, CDR2 YNFKEQ. CDR3 size: 17 residues. The CDR3 DNA follows: TGTGCCAGCAGCCAAGGTGGTCCGTTTCTGGCTTACAATGAGCAGTTCTTC. Protein: CASSQGGPFLAYNEQFF.

The V call is TRBV4-3, the J call TRBJ1-6, with D maybe TRBD1 (5 bases). CDR1 is LGHNA, CDR2 YSLEER, per germline. The CDR3 is 14 residues long. V lost 4 bases and J 4 bases, leaving 8 bases between the germline ends. The CDR3 reads CASSRGQYNSPLHF. DNA for the CDR3: TGCGCCAGCAGCCGGGGCCAATATAATTCACCCCTCCACTTT.

A few counts support this clone. The genes are TRBV4-2 and TRBJ2-2, with TRBD1 identical over 7 bases. The CDR3 sequence is 15 residues long. V was clipped by 1 base and J by 3 bases; unmatched bases: 2. CDR1 and CDR2 (germline): LGHNA, YNFKEQ. CDR3 in amino acids: CASSQVQGYTGELFF. CDR3 DNA: TGTGCCAGCAGCCAAGTACAGGGGTACACCGGGGAGCTGTTTTTT.

The V and J genes are TRBV5-1 and TRBJ2-3; 12 positions match TRBD2. This CDR3 comprises 19 residues. Germline trimming cut 0 bases from V and 2 bases from J; bases unmatched to any gene: 10. Germline CDR1 and CDR2: SGHRS and YFSETQ. CDR3 in amino acids: CASSLGRGLAGRYTDTQYF. The CDR3 DNA reads TGCGCCAGCAGCTTGGGACGAGGACTAGCGGGGAGATACACAGATACGCAGTATTTT.

This clone was counted a few times. The V gene is TRBV27, the J gene TRBJ1-3, with D perhaps TRBD1 (6 bases). V was clipped by 5 bases and J by 0 bases, with 8 bases between them. The CDR3 is made up of 14 amino acids. From germline, CDR1 is MNHEY and CDR2 SMNVEV (reference sequence). CDR3 residues: CASSQGYSGNTIYF. CDR3 sequence (DNA): TGTGCCAGCAGTCAGGGGTACTCTGGAAACACCATATATTTT.

This clone was recorded only once. This rearrangement joins TRBV30 to TRBJ2-2, with D perhaps assigned TRBD1 or TRBD2 (6 bases each). This CDR3 has 15 residues. Deletions cut 2 bases from V and 2 bases from J, with 12 bases between. Germline CDR1 GTSNPN, CDR2 SVGIG (reference sequence). The CDR3 DNA is TGTGCCTGGAGTCGGGGGCCGGGTAACACCGGGGAGCTGTTTTTT. It specifies CAWSRGPGNTGELFF.

This chain connects TRBV27 to TRBJ2-1, with TRBD2 matching over 7 bases. CDR3 length equals 19 residues. Per the germline V gene, CDR1 is MNHEY and CDR2 is SMNVEV (reference sequence). V gave up 2 bases and J gave up 0 bases; unmatched junction bases: 13. CDR3 in DNA: TGTGCCAGCAGTTTAACTACCCTCCGACCGGGGGGCTCCTACAATGAGCAGTTCTTC. Protein: CASSLTTLRPGGSYNEQFF.